This T cell receptor (beta chain) was captured in a study of PD-1 blockade in classical Hodgkin lymphoma. Study at large: Each patient was given nivolumab 3 mg/kg through a vein every 2 weeks. Points from the study as a whole: When set against healthy donors, newly diagnosed patients were reported to show lower baseline TCR diversity. TCR diversity in CD4+, not CD8+, cells rose significantly by C4D1. Differences between repertoires have undefined causes, possibly disease activity or prior therapy.

The data were produced by immunoSEQ multiplex PCR, yet TCRdb's version contains in-frame clones alone and is incomplete. The table includes over 50,000 clones, 70% to 90% detected once. Comments on this clone: Its matching antigen is unknown.

Time point: cycle 4 day 1 (C4D1), after less than 7 weeks of nivolumab. Each of the patients experienced relapse following autologous stem cell transplantation, and their brentuximab vedotin exposure differed. The TCR originated in a human donor with classical Hodgkin lymphoma. This sample comprised peripheral blood mononuclear cells (PBMCs), obtained before the fourth cycle of nivolumab.

CDR3 sequence: CASSSNRGWGTDTQYF. The CDR3 DNA reads as TGTGCCAGCAGCTCAAACAGGGGTTGGGGCACAGATACGCAGTATTTT. The V and J genes are TRBV11-2 and TRBJ2-3; 7 nucleotides agree with TRBD1. This CDR3 has 16 residues. With 4 bases clipped from V and 1 base from J, the junction kept 8 bases outside the gene matches. Germline CDR1 is SGHAT and CDR2 is FQNNGV.